The clone carrying this T cell receptor beta chain was picked up many times. What it binds is unknown. This record belongs to a study of Graves' ophthalmopathy and Graves' hyperthyroidism. The TCR beta CDR3 regions underwent amplification from RNA transcripts. An initial RT-PCR round employing HTBI primers preceded a second-round multiplex PCR. TCRdb reprocessed the multiplex PCR reads with MiXCR, giving one entry per CDR3 protein. The table records roughly 480,000 distinct CDR3 sequences, around 15% of them present only once. Study-wide results and caveats: Blood also harbored most expanded thyroid clonotypes above 0.001 frequency.

The receptor comes from a woman aged 25 to 39 with Graves' ophthalmopathy. Sequencing was done on a sample of blood.

CDR3 nucleotides: TGTGCCAGCAGTACCCTCGGGGGAGAGACCCAGTACTTC. Protein product: CASSTLGGETQYF. The rearrangement joins TRBV12-3 or TRBV12-4 to TRBJ2-5, with D possibly matching TRBD2 (6 bases). Trimming removed 5 bases from V and 4 bases from J, with 11 bases in between. The CDR3 length is 13 residues.